Given below is one TCR beta chain in context. Antigen unknown. The data belong to a study of Ad26.COV2.S vaccination and SARS-CoV-2 variants. Study background: By the intramuscular route, Ad26.COV2.S was given once, or twice 56 days apart.

Assay: immunoSEQ multiplex PCR; the TCRdb copy retains only in-frame clones and omits some. This sample has 400,000 to 450,000 clones; roughly 90% occur once, and the top ten carry 10% to 15%. Study-level results: Researchers cautioned that TCR breadth and depth analyses may have underestimated total T cell responses. Those who received vaccine or placebo ended up with similar non-spike TCR breadth.

This sample's treatment: over 15 received Ad26.COV2.S at low or high dose, single or two shots; 5 received placebo; per-sample allocation not given. At day 63 after the first vaccine or placebo injection, samples were drawn. The ends were cut back, 6 bases at V and 5 bases at J, with 11 bases in the middle. Per germline, CDR1 MNHEY and CDR2 SVGAGI. CDR3 size: 12 residues. The sequencing here drew on peripheral blood, taken in a trial of Ad26.COV2.S vaccine versus placebo. The sequence came from a person between 18 and 59 years old who received the Ad26.COV2.S COVID-19 vaccine or a placebo. V and J are TRBV6-5 and TRBJ2-7; perhaps TRBD1 as D (5 bases). CDR3 nucleotides: TGTGCCAGCAGAGCGCAGGGCGACGAGCAGTACTTC. Protein sequence: CASRAQGDEQYF.